The clone carrying this T cell receptor beta chain was found many times. Its antigen is unidentified. 5'RACE template switching produced TCR cDNA carrying a universal primer site and UMIs. MiXCR, applied by TCRdb to the 5' RACE reads, yields one record per CDR3 protein. Seen here are about 99,000 distinct CDR3 sequences, approximately 6.3% observed once, and the top ten hold roughly 41%. This entry comes from a study of T cells after yellow fever vaccination. Findings and limits, study-wide: Primary-vaccination clones mostly resurfaced post-booster (96% CD4, approximately 87% CD8). Weaker overall was a secondary response that nonetheless peaked faster, on day 5 versus 15.

This clonotype was obtained from a man between 18 and 35 years old who received the YFV17D yellow fever vaccine. Sequencing was performed on CD8+ T cells sorted from PBMCs, taken 10 days after the yellow fever booster vaccination.

In DNA, the CDR3 is TGCGCCAGCAGCTTGGCCGCGGCGGTTGACACAGATACGCAGTATTTT. Protein: CASSLAAAVDTDTQYF. The rearrangement uses TRBV5-1 and TRBJ2-3; no definite D call. V lost 0 bases and J 2 bases, leaving 13 bases between the germline ends. Germline CDR1 and CDR2: SGHRS and YFSETQ. The CDR3 runs to 16 residues.